The next 8 T cell receptor beta chains were all read from a single sample in a study of shared clonotypes between healthy human individuals. Profiling relied on immunoSEQ multiplex PCR, and the TCRdb table lists in-frame clones only, not all of them. The profile shows around 2,000,000 clones, 95% of them singletons. The sequencing input was naive CD4+ T cells sorted from blood. Subset indicated: CD45RA+ positively selected. These receptors originate from a man aged 18 to 29 in good health.

V and J are TRBV7-8 and TRBJ2-1; TRBD2 matches at 8 bases. This CDR3 spans 15 amino acids. Per germline, CDR1 SGHVS and CDR2 FQNEAQ. Trimming removed 1 base from V and 8 bases from J; junction bases left unmatched: 7. CDR3 amino acids: CASSLVVREGYEQFF. The CDR3 coding sequence is TGTGCCAGCAGCTTAGTTGTTCGGGAGGGCTATGAGCAGTTCTTC.

The chain links TRBV5-1 to TRBJ2-2; D uncertain. Per germline, CDR1 SGHRS and CDR2 YFSETQ. Trimming cost V 0 bases and J 0 bases, with 9 bases left between them. The CDR3 runs 16 residues. The CDR3 loop is CASSLGATANTGELFF. The CDR3 DNA reads as TGCGCCAGCAGCTTGGGGGCAACAGCGAACACCGGGGAGCTGTTTTTT. Complete variable domain (other parts from reference TRBV5-1 and TRBJ2-2): KAGVTQTPRYLIKTRGQQVTLSCSPISGHRSVSWYQQTPGQGLQFLFEYFSETQRNKGNFPGRFSGRQFSNSRSEMNVSTLELGDSALYLCASSLGATANTGELFFGEGSRLTVL.

This chain links TRBV5-4 with TRBJ2-5, with D possibly matching TRBD1 (8 bases). CDR3 length: 14 residues. The germline gives CDR1 SGHNT, CDR2 YYREEE (reference sequence). V was clipped by 4 bases and J by 9 bases, with 19 bases between them. In DNA, the CDR3 is TGTGCCAGCAGCCCCGGACAGGGTCGGGAGGCCCAGTACTTC. It is translated as CASSPGQGREAQYF.

The chain is built from TRBV19 and TRBJ1-1; D call uncertain. The ends were cut back, 3 bases at V and 4 bases at J, with 15 bases in the middle. CDR1 LNHDA and CDR2 SQIVND come from the germline V gene (reference sequence). The CDR3 runs 15 residues. CDR3 sequence reads: CASSIPTRVATEAFF. CDR3 DNA: TGTGCCAGTAGTATCCCGACGAGGGTTGCCACTGAAGCTTTCTTT.

The chain uses TRBV5-6 and TRBJ2-2; no firm D call. Trimming removed 2 bases from V and 2 bases from J, with 10 bases in between. This CDR3 is 15 amino acids long. Germline-derived CDR1 and CDR2 are SGHDT and YYEEEE. The CDR3 reads CASSFRQINTGELFF. CDR3 DNA sequence: TGTGCCAGCAGCTTCCGTCAGATCAACACCGGGGAGCTGTTTTTT.

The J gene is TRBJ2-7, the V gene TRBV5-4; a possible D gene is TRBD2 (11 bases). The CDR3 has 17 residues. Germline V gene sequence: CDR1 SGHNT, CDR2 YYREEE (reference sequence). V gave up 3 bases and J gave up 7 bases, with 26 bases separating them. As DNA, the CDR3 is TGTGCCAGCAGCTCCGGACAGGGGGTAGCGGGAGGGAATGAGCAGTACTTC. Amino acid sequence: CASSSGQGVAGGNEQYF.

The chain recombines TRBV19 with TRBJ2-2; D call uncertain. Trimming took off 3 bases at V and 4 bases at J, with 9 bases between the two ends. CDR3 length: 14 residues. From germline, CDR1 is LNHDA and CDR2 SQIVND (reference sequence). The DNA for the CDR3 is TGTGCCAGTAGTATGTCCCCAGCCACCGGGGAGCTGTTTTTT. This codes for CASSMSPATGELFF.

The rearrangement links TRBV29-1 to TRBJ1-1, with D perhaps matching TRBD1 (6 bases). The CDR3 has 13 amino acids. The germline gives CDR1 SQVTM, CDR2 ANQGSEA. V was pared by 6 bases and J by 2 bases, with 13 bases between. CDR3 in amino acids: CSVQGTPNTEAFF. DNA of the CDR3: TGCAGCGTCCAAGGGACACCTAACACTGAAGCTTTCTTT.